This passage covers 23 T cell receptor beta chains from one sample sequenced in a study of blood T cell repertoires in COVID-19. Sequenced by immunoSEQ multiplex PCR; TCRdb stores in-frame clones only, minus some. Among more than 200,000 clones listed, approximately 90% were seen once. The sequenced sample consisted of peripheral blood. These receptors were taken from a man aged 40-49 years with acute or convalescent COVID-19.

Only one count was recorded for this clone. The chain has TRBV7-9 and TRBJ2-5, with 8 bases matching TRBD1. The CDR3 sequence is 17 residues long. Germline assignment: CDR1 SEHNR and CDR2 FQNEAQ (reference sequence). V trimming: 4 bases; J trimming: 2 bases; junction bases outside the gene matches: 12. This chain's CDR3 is CASSSPPGDRGQETQYF. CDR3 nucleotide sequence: TGTGCCAGCAGCTCACCTCCGGGTGACAGGGGACAAGAGACCCAGTACTTC. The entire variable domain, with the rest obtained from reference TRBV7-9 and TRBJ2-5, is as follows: DTGVSQNPRHKITKRGQNVTFRCDPISEHNRLYWYRQTLGQGPEFLTYFQNEAQLEKSRLLSDRFSAERPKGSFSTLEIQRTEQGDSAMYLCASSSPPGDRGQETQYFGPGTRLLVL.

CDR3 loop: CASSLAGTGTGRNSPLHF. In nucleotides, the CDR3 is TGCGCCAGCAGCTTGGCCGGAACCGGGACAGGACGGAATTCACCCCTCCACTTT. The chain couples TRBV5-1 to TRBJ1-6; 8 bases fit TRBD1. V shed 0 bases and J 7 bases; nucleotides not matched to a gene: 12. Germline V gene lookup returns CDR1 SGHRS and CDR2 YFSETQ. The CDR3 spans 18 residues.

The chain's CDR3 is CASRSSGEQFF. CDR3 nucleotide sequence: TGTGCCAGTAGGTCCTCGGGGGAGCAGTTCTTC. J is TRBJ2-1 and V is TRBV19; D perhaps matches TRBD2 (5 bases). The CDR3 length is 11 residues. The V gene lost 6 bases and the J gene lost 10 bases, with 10 bases spanning the gap. Germline lookup yields CDR1 LNHDA and CDR2 SQIVND (reference sequence).

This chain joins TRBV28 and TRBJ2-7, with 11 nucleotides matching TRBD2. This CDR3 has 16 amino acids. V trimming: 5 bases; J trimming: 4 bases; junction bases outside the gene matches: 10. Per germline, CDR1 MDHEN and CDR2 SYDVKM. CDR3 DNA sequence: TGTGCCAGCAGTACCACCGGGACTAGCGGCCTTTACGAGCAGTACTTC. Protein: CASSTTGTSGLYEQYF.

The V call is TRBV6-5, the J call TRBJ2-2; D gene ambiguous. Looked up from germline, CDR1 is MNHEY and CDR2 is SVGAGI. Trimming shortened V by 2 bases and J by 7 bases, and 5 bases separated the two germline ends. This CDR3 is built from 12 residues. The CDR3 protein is CASSYEVGELFF. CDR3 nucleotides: TGTGCCAGCAGTTACGAGGTCGGGGAGCTGTTTTTT.

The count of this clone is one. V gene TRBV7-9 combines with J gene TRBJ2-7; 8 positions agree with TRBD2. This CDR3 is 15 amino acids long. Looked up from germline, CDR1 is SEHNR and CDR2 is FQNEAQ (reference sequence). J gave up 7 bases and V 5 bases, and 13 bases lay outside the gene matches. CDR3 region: CASSPLGGGGIEQYF. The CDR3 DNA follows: TGTGCCAGCAGCCCCCTGGGGGGCGGGGGGATAGAGCAGTACTTC. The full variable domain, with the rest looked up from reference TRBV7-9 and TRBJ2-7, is DTGVSQNPRHKITKRGQNVTFRCDPISEHNRLYWYRQTLGQGPEFLTYFQNEAQLEKSRLLSDRFSAERPKGSFSTLEIQRTEQGDSAMYLCASSPLGGGGIEQYFGPGTRLTVT.

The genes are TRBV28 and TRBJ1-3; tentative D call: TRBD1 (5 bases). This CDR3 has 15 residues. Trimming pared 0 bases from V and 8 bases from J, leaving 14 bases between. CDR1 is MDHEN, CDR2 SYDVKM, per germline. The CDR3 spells CASSLWAARADTIYF. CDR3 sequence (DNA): TGTGCCAGCAGTTTATGGGCAGCCAGGGCCGACACCATATATTTT.

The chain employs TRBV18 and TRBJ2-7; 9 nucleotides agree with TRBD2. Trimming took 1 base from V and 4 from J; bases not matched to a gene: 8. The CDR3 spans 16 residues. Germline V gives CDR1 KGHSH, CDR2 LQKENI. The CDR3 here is CASSPRGLAGRYEQYF. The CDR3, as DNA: TGTGCCAGCTCACCACGAGGGCTAGCGGGAAGGTACGAGCAGTACTTC.

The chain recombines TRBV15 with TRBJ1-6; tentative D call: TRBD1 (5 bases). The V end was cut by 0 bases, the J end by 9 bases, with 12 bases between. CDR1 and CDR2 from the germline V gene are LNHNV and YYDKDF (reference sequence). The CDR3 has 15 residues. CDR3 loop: CATSRDQQGGSPLHF. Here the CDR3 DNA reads TGTGCCACCAGCAGAGATCAGCAGGGCGGTTCACCCCTCCACTTT.

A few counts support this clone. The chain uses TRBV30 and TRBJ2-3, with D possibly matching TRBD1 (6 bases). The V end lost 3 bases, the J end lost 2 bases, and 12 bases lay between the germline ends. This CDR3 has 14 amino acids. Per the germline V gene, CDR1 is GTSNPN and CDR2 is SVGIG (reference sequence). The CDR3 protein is CAWRKGGPTDTQYF. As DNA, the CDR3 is TGTGCCTGGAGAAAAGGGGGACCCACAGATACGCAGTATTTT.

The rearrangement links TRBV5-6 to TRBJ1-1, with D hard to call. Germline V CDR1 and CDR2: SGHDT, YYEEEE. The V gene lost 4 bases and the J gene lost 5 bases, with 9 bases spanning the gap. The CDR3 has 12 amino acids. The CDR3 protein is CASSIDWTEAFF. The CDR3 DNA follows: TGTGCCAGCAGCATAGACTGGACTGAAGCTTTCTTT.

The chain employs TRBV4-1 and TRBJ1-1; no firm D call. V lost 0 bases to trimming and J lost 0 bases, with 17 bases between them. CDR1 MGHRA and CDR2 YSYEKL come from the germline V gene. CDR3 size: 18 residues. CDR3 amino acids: CASSQDGRAQTLNTEAFF. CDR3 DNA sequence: TGCGCCAGCAGCCAAGATGGGAGAGCCCAGACATTGAACACTGAAGCTTTCTTT.

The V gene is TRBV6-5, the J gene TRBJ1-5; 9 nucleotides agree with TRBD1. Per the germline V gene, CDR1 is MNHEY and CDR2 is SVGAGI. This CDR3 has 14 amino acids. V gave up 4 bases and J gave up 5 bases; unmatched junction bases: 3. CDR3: CASSWDRDYQPQHF. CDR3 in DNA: TGTGCCAGCAGTTGGGACAGGGATTATCAGCCCCAGCATTTT.

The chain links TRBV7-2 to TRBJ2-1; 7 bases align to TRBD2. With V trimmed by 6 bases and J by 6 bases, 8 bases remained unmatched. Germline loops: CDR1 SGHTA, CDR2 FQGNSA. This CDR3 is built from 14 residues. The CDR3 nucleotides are TGTGCCAGCAGACAGACTAGCAGAGGCAATGAGCAGTTCTTC. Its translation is CASRQTSRGNEQFF. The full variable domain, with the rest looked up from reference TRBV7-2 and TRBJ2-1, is GAGVSQSPSNKVTEKGKDVELRCDPISGHTALYWYRQSLGQGLEFLIYFQGNSAPDKSGLPSDRFSAERTGGSVSTLTIQRTQQEDSAVYLCASRQTSRGNEQFFGPGTRLTVL.

The CDR3 here is CATSGALGGELFF. The CDR3 DNA reads TGTGCCACAAGCGGGGCTCTAGGTGGGGAGCTGTTTTTT. V usage is TRBV11-2 and J usage is TRBJ2-2, with 7 positions matching TRBD2. The CDR3 contains 13 residues. The J segment lost 8 bases and the V segment lost 10 bases, leaving 10 bases of the junction unmatched. Germline V CDR1 and CDR2: SGHAT, FQNNGV.

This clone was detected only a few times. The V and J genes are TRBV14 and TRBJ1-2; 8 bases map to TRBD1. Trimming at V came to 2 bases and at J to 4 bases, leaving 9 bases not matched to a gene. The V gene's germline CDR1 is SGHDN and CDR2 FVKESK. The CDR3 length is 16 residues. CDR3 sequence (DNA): TGTGCCAGCAGCCAAACCGGGACAGGCCCCTCCTATGGCTACACCTTC. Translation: CASSQTGTGPSYGYTF.

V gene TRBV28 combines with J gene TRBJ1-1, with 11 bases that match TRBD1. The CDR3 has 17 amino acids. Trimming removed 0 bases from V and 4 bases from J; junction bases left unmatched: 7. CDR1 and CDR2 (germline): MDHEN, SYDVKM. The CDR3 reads CASSLWGTGQGATEAFF. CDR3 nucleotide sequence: TGTGCCAGCAGTTTATGGGGAACTGGACAGGGGGCCACTGAAGCTTTCTTT.

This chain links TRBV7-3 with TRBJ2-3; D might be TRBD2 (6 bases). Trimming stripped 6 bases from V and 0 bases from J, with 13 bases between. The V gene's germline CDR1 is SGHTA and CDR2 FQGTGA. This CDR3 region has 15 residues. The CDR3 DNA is TGTGCCAGCAGTCGGGACTTACCTAGCACAGATACGCAGTATTTT. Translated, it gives CASSRDLPSTDTQYF.

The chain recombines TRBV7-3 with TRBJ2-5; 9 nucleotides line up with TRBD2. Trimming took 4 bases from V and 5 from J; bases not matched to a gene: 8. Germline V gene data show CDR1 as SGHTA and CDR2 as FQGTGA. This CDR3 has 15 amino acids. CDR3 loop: CASSSRSGSWETQYF. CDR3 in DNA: TGTGCCAGCAGCTCCCGTAGCGGGAGTTGGGAGACCCAGTACTTC.

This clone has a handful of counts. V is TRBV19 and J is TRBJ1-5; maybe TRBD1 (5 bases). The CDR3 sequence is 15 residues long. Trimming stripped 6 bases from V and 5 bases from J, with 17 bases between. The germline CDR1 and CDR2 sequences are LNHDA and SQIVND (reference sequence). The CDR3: CASSYWGLSYQPQHF. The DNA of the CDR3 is TGTGCCAGTAGCTACTGGGGACTTTCGTATCAGCCCCAGCATTTT.

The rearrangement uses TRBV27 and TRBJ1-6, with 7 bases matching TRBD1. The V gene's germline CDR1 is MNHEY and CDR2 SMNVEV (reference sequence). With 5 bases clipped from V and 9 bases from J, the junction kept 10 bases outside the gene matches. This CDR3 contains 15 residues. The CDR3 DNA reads TGTGCCAGCAGTCCCTCGACAGGGAGGCGTTCACCCCTCCACTTT. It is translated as CASSPSTGRRSPLHF.

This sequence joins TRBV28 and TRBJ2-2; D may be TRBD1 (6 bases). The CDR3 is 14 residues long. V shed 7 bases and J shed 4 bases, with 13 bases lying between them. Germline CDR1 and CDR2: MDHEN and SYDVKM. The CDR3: CASTWQGITGELFF. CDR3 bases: TGTGCCAGCACCTGGCAGGGGATCACCGGGGAGCTGTTTTTT. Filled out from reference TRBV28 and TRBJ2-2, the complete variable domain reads DVKVTQSSRYLVKRTGEKVFLECVQDMDHENMFWYRQDPGLGLRLIYFSYDVKMKEKGDIPEGYSVSREKKERFSLILESASTNQTSMYLCASTWQGITGELFFGEGSRLTVL.

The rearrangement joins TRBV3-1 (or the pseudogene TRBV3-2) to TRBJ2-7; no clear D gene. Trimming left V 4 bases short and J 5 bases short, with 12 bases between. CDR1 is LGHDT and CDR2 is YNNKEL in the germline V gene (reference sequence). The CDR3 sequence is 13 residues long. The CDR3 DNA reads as TGTGCCAGCAGCCGGGCGTCCGGCCACGAGCAGTACTTC. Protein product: CASSRASGHEQYF.